This T cell receptor (beta chain) stems from a study of T cell responses to AZD1222 COVID-19 vaccine. Assay used: immunoSEQ multiplex PCR; TCRdb lists only in-frame clones, some missing. This sample has 200,000 to 250,000 clones; around 94% occur once, and the top ten carry around 1.7%. On this clone itself: What it binds is not known.

Study observations and caveats: Elevations in Spike-specific TCR breadth and depth followed administration of two AZD1222 doses. Just a handful of AZD1222 recipients tested seropositive at baseline.

Per the germline V gene, CDR1 is SGDLS and CDR2 is YYNGEE. The J segment lost 0 bases and the V segment lost 4 bases, leaving 12 bases of the junction unmatched. CDR3 length: 20 residues. The sample here was peripheral blood, taken 28 days after the second dose of the MenACWY control vaccine. The TCR originated in an adult who received the MenACWY meningococcal vaccine as a control. This sequence joins TRBV9 and TRBJ2-1; 14 bases match TRBD2. The CDR3 loop is CASSSRLAGGMESSYNEQFF. The CDR3 DNA sequence: TGTGCCAGCAGCTCCCGACTAGCGGGAGGGATGGAAAGCTCCTACAATGAGCAGTTCTTC.